This T cell receptor (beta chain) is from a study of technical replicates of blood from a few donors. Libraries were prepared by immunoSEQ multiplex PCR; TCRdb keeps only in-frame clonotypes and omits some of them. The data contain tens of thousands of clones, roughly 90% of them seen just once; the ten biggest clones take up roughly 4.5%. This clone was recorded only once. The sequenced sample was PBMCs. This TCR was recovered from a human donor in good health. Some clones in this sample may be carry-over from other donors' samples.

The CDR3 spells CASSYAGEDTDTQYF. CDR3 nucleotide sequence: TGTGCCAGCAGTTACGCGGGAGAGGACACAGATACGCAGTATTTT. The J gene is TRBJ2-3, the V gene TRBV6-5; 7 bases align to TRBD2. There are 15 residues in the CDR3. The germline V gene encodes CDR1 MNHEY and CDR2 SVGAGI. Germline trimming cut 2 bases from V and 2 bases from J; bases unmatched to any gene: 4.